The T cell receptor beta chain under discussion was sequenced for a study of blood T cell repertoires in COVID-19. Study-level information: Acute and convalescent COVID-19 specimens originated in the United States, Italy and Spain.

V was shortened by 2 bases and J by 2 bases, with 10 bases between the two germline ends. This CDR3 is built from 15 residues. Germline V gene lookup returns CDR1 WNHNN and CDR2 SYGVQD (reference sequence). The protocol was immunoSEQ multiplex PCR, while the TCRdb copy is restricted to in-frame clones and leaves out a portion. The sample lists 150,000 or so clones; around four fifths were seen once. This receptor was identified in a woman between 40 and 50 years old with active or convalescent COVID-19. The sample was peripheral blood. The chain has TRBV10-1 and TRBJ2-1, with D possibly matching TRBD2 (5 bases). CDR3 DNA: TGCGCCAGCAGTGAGAAAGCCGGGGCCTACAATGAGCAGTTCTTC. It is translated as CASSEKAGAYNEQFF.